Listed here are 10 T cell receptor beta chains from one sample, sequenced in a study of T cell changes during pregnancy in multiple sclerosis. The method was immunoSEQ multiplex PCR; TCRdb's version includes in-frame clones alone and lacks a portion of them. The profile shows around 80,000 clones, about 91% of them singletons. The specimen comprised peripheral blood, sampled before pregnancy. The source of these receptors is a female donor with multiple sclerosis, enrolled in a pregnancy study.

The rearrangement joins TRBV6-4 to TRBJ2-6, with TRBD2 as a possible D gene (5 bases). V lost 5 bases and J 4 bases, leaving 6 bases between the germline ends. The CDR3 is made up of 13 amino acids. The V gene's germline CDR1 is MRHNA and CDR2 SNTAGT. The CDR3 is CASSSGGANVLTF. The CDR3 coding sequence is TGTGCCAGCAGTTCGGGGGGGGCCAACGTCCTGACTTTC.

This chain joins TRBV7-9 and TRBJ2-5; D may be TRBD1 (6 bases). This CDR3 is built from 15 residues. The ends were cut back, 5 bases at V and 4 bases at J, with 17 bases in the middle. Germline lookup yields CDR1 SEHNR and CDR2 FQNEAQ (reference sequence). The DNA of the CDR3 is TGTGCCAGCAGCCCTTATACGGGACACTTAGAGACCCAGTACTTC. Translation gives CASSPYTGHLETQYF. Full variable domain (outside the CDR3, taken from reference TRBV7-9 and TRBJ2-5): DTGVSQNPRHKITKRGQNVTFRCDPISEHNRLYWYRQTLGQGPEFLTYFQNEAQLEKSRLLSDRFSAERPKGSFSTLEIQRTEQGDSAMYLCASSPYTGHLETQYFGPGTRLLVL.

The chain carries TRBV5-1 and TRBJ2-1; TRBD1 aligns across 9 bases. There are 14 residues in the CDR3. Germline values: CDR1 SGHRS, CDR2 YFSETQ. Trimming cost V 1 base and J 8 bases; bases outside gene matches: 4. As DNA, the CDR3 is TGCGCCAGCAGCTTGTGGACAGGGGTCGATGAGCAGTTCTTC. It codes for CASSLWTGVDEQFF.

The chain couples TRBV19 to TRBJ2-1; the D gene is possibly TRBD2 (6 bases). V dropped 5 bases and J dropped 4 bases, with 15 bases sitting between them. The CDR3 contains 15 residues. Germline CDR1 LNHDA, CDR2 SQIVND (reference sequence). CDR3 nucleotide sequence: TGTGCCAGTAGTGGGCGACTAGTCTCTTACAATGAGCAGTTCTTC. Protein sequence: CASSGRLVSYNEQFF. Complete variable domain (other parts from reference TRBV19 and TRBJ2-1): DGGITQSPKYLFRKEGQNVTLSCEQNLNHDAMYWYRQDPGQGLRLIYYSQIVNDFQKGDIAEGYSVSREKKESFPLTVTSAQKNPTAFYLCASSGRLVSYNEQFFGPGTRLTVL.

The V call is TRBV20-1, the J call TRBJ2-7; D is possibly TRBD1 (5 bases). The CDR3 has 11 amino acids. Trimming shortened V by 7 bases and J by 6 bases, and 13 bases separated the two germline ends. Germline V CDR1 and CDR2: DFQATT, SNEGSKA (reference sequence). CDR3 in amino acids: CSVHWQGEQYF. The DNA for the CDR3 is TGCAGTGTCCATTGGCAGGGCGAGCAGTACTTC.

The CDR3 protein is CASSQEGQLPGTPRAFF. The CDR3, as DNA: TGTGCCAGCAGCCAAGAGGGACAGCTACCGGGAACGCCGCGAGCTTTCTTT. V is TRBV14 and J is TRBJ1-1, with 7 nucleotides matching TRBD1. The germline V gene encodes CDR1 SGHDN and CDR2 FVKESK. J was trimmed by 10 bases and V by 0 bases; bases with no gene match: 17. This CDR3 has 17 residues.

The chain employs TRBV5-1 and TRBJ2-5, with D tentatively TRBD2 (6 bases). Trimming took off 4 bases at V and 4 bases at J, with 17 bases between the two ends. There are 15 residues in the CDR3. Per the germline V gene, CDR1 is SGHRS and CDR2 is YFSETQ. The DNA for the CDR3 is TGCGCCAGCAGCCCCCAGGGTCCCGGGGGAGAGACCCAGTACTTC. Translating gives CASSPQGPGGETQYF.

The rearrangement uses TRBV14 and TRBJ2-5, with D unresolved. Trimming shortened V by 4 bases and J by 0 bases, and 6 bases separated the two germline ends. CDR1 and CDR2 (germline): SGHDN, FVKESK. The length of the CDR3 is 13 residues. CDR3 in DNA: TGTGCCAGCAGCCGACTTGACCAAGAGACCCAGTACTTC. Residues: CASSRLDQETQYF.

The chain employs TRBV19 and TRBJ1-5; TRBD1 is a possible D gene (6 bases). The V gene's germline CDR1 is LNHDA and CDR2 SQIVND (reference sequence). Trimming cost V 6 bases and J 6 bases, with 21 bases left between them. The CDR3 extends over 16 amino acids. CDR3 region: CASRTASRGIGQPQHF. CDR3 nucleotides: TGTGCCAGTAGGACGGCAAGCAGGGGCATCGGTCAGCCCCAGCATTTT.

The chain has TRBV5-6 and TRBJ1-4; TRBD1 matches at 7 bases. Trimming removed 3 bases from V and 3 bases from J; junction bases left unmatched: 8. In germline, CDR1 is SGHDT, CDR2 YYEEEE. The CDR3 is 16 amino acids. This CDR3 is CASSSTGVTSNEKLFF. The CDR3 DNA reads as TGTGCCAGCAGCTCAACAGGGGTGACGTCTAATGAAAAACTGTTTTTT. Based on the CDR3 plus reference TRBV5-6 and TRBJ1-4, the full variable domain is DAGVTQSPTHLIKTRGQQVTLRCSPKSGHDTVSWYQQALGQGPQFIFQYYEEEERQRGNFPDRFSGHQFPNYSSELNVNALLLGDSALYLCASSSTGVTSNEKLFFGSGTQLSVL.